The rows below give T cell receptor beta chains drawn from one sample of a study of T cell repertoires in cytomegalovirus infection. TCRdb re-derived calls from the reads in MiXCR, one entry per CDR3 protein. The profile covers 80,000 to 95,000 distinct CDR3 sequences, with 25% to 30% appearing a single time and approximately 71% taken by the ten largest. These receptors have no known antigen. Sequencing used CD8+ T cells from cultured PBMCs, obtained from culture after CMV antigen stimulation. These receptors were taken from a human donor in good health (CMV status not recorded). Some clones in this sample may be carry-over from other donors' samples. CDR3s include the opening cysteine and the closing phenylalanine or tryptophan. D genes are given only for firm matches.

TRBJ2-5 | TRBD2 | 15 | TRBV7-2 | CASSPLLAGKGAQYF
TRBJ2-7 | TRBD1 | 12 | TRBV5-4 | CASSPTGDEQYF
TRBJ1-4 | . | 13 | TRBV7-2 | CASSDYPPEKLFF
TRBJ2-3 | TRBD2 | 14 | TRBV7-6 | CASSLAGGIDTQYF
TRBJ1-5 | . | 13 | TRBV12-3/TRBV12-4 | CASSLTDNQPQHF
TRBJ1-1 | . | 13 | TRBV7-6 | CASSLLEGTEAFF
TRBJ1-2 | . | 16 | TRBV7-9 | CASSLSGGEINYGYTF
TRBJ1-1 | . | 13 | TRBV15 | CATSRTPVTEAFF
TRBJ1-1 | . | 15 | TRBV6-4 | CASSDSSGTQSEAFF
TRBJ1-1 | TRBD1 | 13 | TRBV29-1 | CSVVTGAGTEAFF
TRBJ1-1 | . | 16 | TRBV2 | CASTQTPPGWGTEAFF
TRBJ2-1 | TRBD2 | 16 | TRBV7-8 | CASSLGPGGAVGEQFF
TRBJ2-5 | TRBD1 | 16 | TRBV19 | CASSIDLRQGPETQYF
TRBJ2-3 | . | 15 | TRBV27 | CASSLWGGAQDTQYF
TRBJ1-1 | . | 18 | TRBV20-1 | CSARDIVRGGGSNTEAFF
TRBJ1-5 | . | 15 | TRBV7-2 | CASSSTVLSNQPQHF
TRBJ1-5 | . | 13 | TRBV19 | CASSAGGGQPQHF
TRBJ1-1 | . | 15 | TRBV28 | CASSLTGQGRTEAFF
TRBJ1-1 | . | 13 | TRBV6-1 | CASSLYMNTEAFF
TRBJ2-1 | TRBD2 | 14 | TRBV2 | CASKRGSQYHEQFF
TRBJ2-7 | . | 13 | TRBV20-1 | CSARPHRSYEQYF
TRBJ2-6 | TRBD1 | 17 | TRBV20-1 | CSARKTGHHSGANVLTF
TRBJ2-7 | . | 13 | TRBV4-1 | CASSQMRLTEQYF
TRBJ2-7 | TRBD2 | 13 | TRBV24-1 | CATSDLRGGEQYF
TRBJ2-1 | . | 15 | TRBV4-1 | CASSLGPGGYNEQFF
TRBJ2-1 | . | 16 | TRBV7-6 | CASSFDSGSSYNEQFF
TRBJ1-4 | . | 12 | TRBV24-1 | CATSGLDNTLFF
TRBJ2-1 | . | 18 | TRBV5-4 | CASSLDWGPPSSYNEQFF
TRBJ1-4 | . | 13 | TRBV7-2 | CASSLDGNEKLFF
TRBJ1-1 | . | 17 | TRBV2 | CASSEDLRRTEDGEAVF